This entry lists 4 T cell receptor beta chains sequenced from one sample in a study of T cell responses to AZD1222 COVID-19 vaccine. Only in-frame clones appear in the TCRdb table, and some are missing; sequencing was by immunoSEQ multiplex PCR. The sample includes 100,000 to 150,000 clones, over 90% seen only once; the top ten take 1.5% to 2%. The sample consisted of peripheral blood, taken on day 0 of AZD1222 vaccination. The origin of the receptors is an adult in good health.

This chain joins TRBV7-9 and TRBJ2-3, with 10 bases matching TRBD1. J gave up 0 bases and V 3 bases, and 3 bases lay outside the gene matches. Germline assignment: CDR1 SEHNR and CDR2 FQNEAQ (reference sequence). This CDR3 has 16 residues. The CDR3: CASSLGTGASTDTQYF. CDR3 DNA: TGTGCCAGCAGCTTGGGGACAGGGGCCAGCACAGATACGCAGTATTTT.

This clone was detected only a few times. The DNA of the CDR3 is TGTGCCAGTAGTATAGAGGGTAGCAATCAGCCCCAGCATTTT. Translating it yields CASSIEGSNQPQHF. The chain combines TRBV19 with TRBJ1-5; D remains ambiguous. From germline, CDR1 is LNHDA and CDR2 SQIVND (reference sequence). The CDR3 runs to 14 residues. The V end lost 0 bases, the J end lost 0 bases, and 3 bases lay between the germline ends.

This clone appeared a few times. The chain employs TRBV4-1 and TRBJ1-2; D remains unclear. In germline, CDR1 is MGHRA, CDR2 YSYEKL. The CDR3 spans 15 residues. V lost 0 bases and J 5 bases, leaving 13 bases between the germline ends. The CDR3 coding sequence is TGCGCCAGCAGCCAAGAGGCTCTGGAGCGTTATGGCTACACCTTC. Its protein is CASSQEALERYGYTF.

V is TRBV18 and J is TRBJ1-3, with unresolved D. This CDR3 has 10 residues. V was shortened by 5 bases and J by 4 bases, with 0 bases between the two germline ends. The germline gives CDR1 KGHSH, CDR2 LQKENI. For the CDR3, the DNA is TGTGCCAGCTCAGGAAACACCATATATTTT. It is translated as CASSGNTIYF.